The 27 T cell receptor beta chains presented below share a single source sample, sequenced in a study of post-analysis software for immune sequencing data. General study results and limits: Patients had higher frequencies than controls of four to six TRBV segments, including TRBV5-6, TRBV5-1 and TRBV20-1.

The antigens of these receptors remain unknown. cDNA libraries of TCR beta carried unique molecular identifiers. TCRdb processed the PCR reads anew with MiXCR; each CDR3 protein has one entry. The table includes roughly 870,000 distinct CDR3 sequences, roughly 50% detected once. Material for sequencing was blood. These receptors all stem from a girl aged 10 to 17 with multiple sclerosis.

This clonotype was recorded a few times. The chain links TRBV6-5 to TRBJ2-4; D ambiguous. Germline V gene sequence: CDR1 MNHEY, CDR2 SVGAGI. There are 13 residues in the CDR3. Trimming took off 6 bases at V and 0 bases at J, with 6 bases between the two ends. The DNA of the CDR3 is TGTGCCAGCAGGGCGACAGCCAAAAACATTCAGTACTTC. Protein sequence: CASRATAKNIQYF.

V gene TRBV6-5 combines with J gene TRBJ2-7, with 8 bases lining up with TRBD1. Per germline, CDR1 MNHEY and CDR2 SVGAGI. The V gene end was trimmed by 6 bases and the J gene end by 5 bases; junction bases not matched to a gene: 9. The length of the CDR3 is 14 residues. This chain's CDR3 is CASRGPGQEDEQYF. The CDR3 DNA reads TGTGCCAGCAGGGGACCGGGACAGGAGGACGAGCAGTACTTC.

This clonotype turned up a few times. DNA for the CDR3: TGTGCCAGCAGATGGAATCCCGGGACAGGGTGGAATGAGCAGTTCTTC. Protein sequence: CASRWNPGTGWNEQFF. The rearrangement links TRBV28 to TRBJ2-1, with 9 bases lining up with TRBD1. V was pared by 6 bases and J by 7 bases, with 13 bases of the junction left unmatched. This CDR3 comprises 16 residues. Germline V lookup: CDR1 MDHEN, CDR2 SYDVKM.

In this sample, this clonotype turned up a few times. This chain uses TRBV14 with TRBJ2-1; D gene unclear. V lost 4 bases, J lost 7 bases, and 8 bases lay in between. Germline V gene lookup returns CDR1 SGHDN and CDR2 FVKESK. CDR3 length: 12 residues. The CDR3 reads CASSPSVNEQFF. The CDR3, as DNA: TGTGCCAGCAGCCCATCCGTGAATGAGCAGTTCTTC.

V usage is TRBV5-1 and J usage is TRBJ1-1; D is possibly TRBD1 (5 bases). V was shortened by 4 bases and J by 6 bases, with 19 bases between the two germline ends. The CDR3 runs to 15 residues. Germline V gene lookup returns CDR1 SGHRS and CDR2 YFSETQ. The CDR3 loop reads CASSPWGGAGSEAFF. DNA of the CDR3: TGCGCCAGCAGCCCTTGGGGAGGGGCGGGTTCTGAAGCTTTCTTT.

The J gene is TRBJ2-7, the V gene TRBV7-9, with 10 positions matching TRBD2. This CDR3 comprises 14 residues. V shed 2 bases and J 7 bases; nucleotides not matched to a gene: 5. From germline, CDR1 is SEHNR and CDR2 FQNEAQ (reference sequence). In DNA, the CDR3 is TGTGCCAGCAGCTTAACTAGCGGGACCAATGAGCAGTACTTC. This translates into CASSLTSGTNEQYF.

This clonotype was observed once. This chain uses TRBV20-1 with TRBJ2-7; D might be TRBD1 or TRBD2, each matching 5 bases. Looked up from germline, CDR1 is DFQATT and CDR2 is SNEGSKA (reference sequence). CDR3 size: 15 residues. V was trimmed by 6 bases and J by 2 bases, leaving 20 bases between them. CDR3 DNA sequence: TGCAGTGCCGCCACAAGGGACGGACGACCCTACGAGCAGTACTTC. Translation: CSAATRDGRPYEQYF.

CDR3 amino acids: CASNGGGTYNEQFF. For the CDR3, the DNA is TGTGCCAGCAACGGGGGGGGGACCTACAATGAGCAGTTCTTC. The V and J genes are TRBV12-3 or TRBV12-4 and TRBJ2-1, with 8 nucleotides matching TRBD2. The CDR3 runs to 14 residues. V was pared by 7 bases and J by 2 bases, with 4 bases of the junction left unmatched.

A few counts support this clonotype. The chain recombines TRBV20-1 with TRBJ2-1; D is unclear. The CDR3 covers 15 residues. The germline V and J ends were trimmed by 6 bases and 4 bases, with 19 bases remaining between them. CDR1 and CDR2 from the germline V gene are DFQATT and SNEGSKA (reference sequence). The CDR3 bases are TGCAGTGCCCCACTCGCCAGACGCCTTTACAATGAGCAGTTCTTC. It specifies CSAPLARRLYNEQFF.

The rearrangement joins TRBV7-8 to TRBJ2-6, with 7 nucleotides matching TRBD1. Germline assignment: CDR1 SGHVS and CDR2 FQNEAQ. With V trimmed by 5 bases and J by 4 bases, 17 bases remained unmatched. CDR3 size: 19 residues. CDR3 coding DNA: TGTGCCAGCAGCATTAGCGCAGGGGGACCATTCTCGGGGGCCAACGTCCTGACTTTC. It encodes CASSISAGGPFSGANVLTF.

The rearrangement links TRBV12-3 or TRBV12-4 to TRBJ2-3; possible D gene TRBD1, 5 bases. CDR3 size: 14 residues. The ends were cut back, 5 bases at V and 4 bases at J, with 13 bases in the middle. The CDR3 loop reads CASSESRVADTQYF. Written as DNA, the CDR3 is TGTGCCAGCAGTGAGTCCAGGGTGGCAGATACGCAGTATTTT.

J is TRBJ2-1 and V is TRBV6-1; maybe TRBD2 (6 bases). From germline, CDR1 is MNHNS and CDR2 SASEGT. This CDR3 is 18 amino acids long. Trimming took off 6 bases at V and 4 bases at J, with 25 bases between the two ends. As DNA, the CDR3 is TGTGCCAGCAGGACATCCTTCAAAGCGGGTGAAACGTACAATGAGCAGTTCTTC. Translated, it gives CASRTSFKAGETYNEQFF.

This clonotype was seen a handful of times. V usage is TRBV10-2 and J usage is TRBJ2-5, with D possibly matching TRBD1 (7 bases). This CDR3 region has 17 residues. The germline V gene has CDR1 WSHSY and CDR2 SAAADI. V lost 0 bases to trimming and J lost 5 bases, with 19 bases between them. The chain's CDR3 is CASSESSRGPGGETQYF. The CDR3 coding sequence is TGCGCCAGCAGTGAGTCGTCGCGCGGGCCAGGGGGGGAGACCCAGTACTTC.

This chain links TRBV2 with TRBJ2-3; no definite D call. The V and J ends lost 4 bases and 3 bases respectively, with 11 bases between them. CDR1 SNHLY and CDR2 FYNNEI come from the germline V gene. The CDR3 is 14 amino acids. The CDR3 reads CASSGPGHTDTQYF. The CDR3 DNA sequence: TGTGCCAGCAGTGGGCCAGGTCATACAGATACGCAGTATTTT.

The chain joins TRBV29-1 to TRBJ1-1; D gene ambiguous. This CDR3 region has 14 residues. Trimming cost V 7 bases and J 1 base, with 16 bases left between them. CDR1 is SQVTM, CDR2 ANQGSEA, per germline. The CDR3 loop is CSARRTARNTEAFF. Here the CDR3 DNA reads TGCAGCGCCCGAAGGACGGCGCGGAACACTGAAGCTTTCTTT.

With regard to this clonotype: The germline gene is not matched at one end of the junction; a read error may be the cause. V gene TRBV12-3 or TRBV12-4 combines with J gene TRBJ1-1, with D possibly matching TRBD1 (5 bases). CDR3 length: 13 amino acids. The CDR3 region has the DNA TGTGCCAGCAGCCGGGGACGGTACACTAAAGCTTTCTTT. Encoded protein: CASSRGRYTKAFF.

The chain employs TRBV15 and TRBJ2-3; 12 positions match TRBD2. Trimming cost V 1 base and J 2 bases; bases outside gene matches: 7. This CDR3 region has 18 residues. Germline V gene data show CDR1 as LNHNV and CDR2 as YYDKDF (reference sequence). Here the CDR3 DNA reads TGTGCCACCAGCAGAGGTCTCCTAGCGGGAGGGTTCACAGATACGCAGTATTTT. Translated: CATSRGLLAGGFTDTQYF.

The chain links TRBV20-1 to TRBJ1-5; D ambiguous. Per germline, CDR1 DFQATT and CDR2 SNEGSKA (reference sequence). V was shortened by 3 bases and J by 5 bases, with 14 bases between the two germline ends. The CDR3 spans 14 residues. CDR3 region: CSASRLSADQPQHF. DNA for the CDR3: TGCAGTGCTAGTCGCCTCTCCGCGGATCAGCCCCAGCATTTT.

This clonotype has only a few counts. CDR3 in DNA: TGCAGTGCCCCGCGGCAGGGTCGAGCTTTCTTT. This translates into CSAPRQGRAFF. V usage is TRBV20-1 and J usage is TRBJ1-1; possible D gene TRBD1, 5 bases. CDR3 size: 11 residues. V was clipped by 6 bases and J by 10 bases, with 15 bases between them. CDR1 is DFQATT, CDR2 SNEGSKA, per germline (reference sequence).

The chain carries TRBV9 and TRBJ1-1; D possibly corresponds to TRBD1 (5 bases). V lost 3 bases to trimming and J lost 3 bases, with 12 bases between them. The CDR3 totals 14 residues. Looked up from germline, CDR1 is SGDLS and CDR2 is YYNGEE. CDR3 in DNA: TGTGCCAGCAGCGCGACGCCGACAGACACTGAAGCTTTCTTT. Residues: CASSATPTDTEAFF. Using reference TRBV9 and TRBJ1-1 for the parts outside the CDR3, the full variable domain is DSGVTQTPKHLITATGQRVTLRCSPRSGDLSVYWYQQSLDQGLQFLIQYYNGEERAKGNILERFSAQQFPDLHSELNLSSLELGDSALYFCASSATPTDTEAFFGQGTRLTVV.

This clonotype was seen more than once but under ten times. The genes are TRBV15 and TRBJ1-2, with TRBD1 as a possible D gene (6 bases). With 5 bases removed from V and 5 bases from J, the gap between germline ends came to 18 bases. The CDR3 has 15 residues. The germline CDR1 and CDR2 sequences are LNHNV and YYDKDF (reference sequence). The CDR3 coding sequence is TGTGCCACCAGCGAGAGCCGGGGGGCGCGGTATGGCTACACCTTC. Translating it yields CATSESRGARYGYTF.

This clonotype appeared a single time. The chain is built from TRBV29-1 and TRBJ2-7, with 10 positions matching TRBD2. Germline-derived CDR1 and CDR2 are SQVTM and ANQGSEA. The CDR3 totals 13 residues. The V gene end was trimmed by 5 bases and the J gene end by 3 bases; junction bases not matched to a gene: 4. The CDR3 reads CSVLRTSGYEQYF. As DNA, the CDR3 is TGCAGCGTTCTACGGACTAGCGGCTACGAGCAGTACTTC.

The chain links TRBV12-3 or TRBV12-4 to TRBJ2-7; unclear D gene. CDR3 length: 14 residues. Trimming stripped 4 bases from V and 3 bases from J, with 13 bases between. CDR3 protein: CASSSQMAHYEQYF. DNA of the CDR3: TGTGCCAGCAGTTCCCAGATGGCGCACTACGAGCAGTACTTC.

V is TRBV20-1 and J is TRBJ2-1; 7 nucleotides agree with TRBD2. There are 14 residues in the CDR3. The junction had 10 bases not matched to a gene; V was cut back by 6 bases and J by 5 bases. CDR1 DFQATT and CDR2 SNEGSKA come from the germline V gene (reference sequence). CDR3 amino acids: CSAGKAGSHNEQFF. The CDR3 DNA reads as TGCAGTGCGGGTAAAGCGGGATCCCACAATGAGCAGTTCTTC.

This clonotype was seen only a few times. The rearrangement uses TRBV5-1 and TRBJ1-2; TRBD1 might be the D (5 bases). V was shortened by 4 bases and J by 6 bases, with 16 bases between the two germline ends. The CDR3 consists of 14 residues. Germline-derived CDR1 and CDR2 are SGHRS and YFSETQ. This CDR3 is CASSRQTTGDGYTF. CDR3 nucleotides: TGCGCCAGCAGCCGACAGACCACAGGTGATGGCTACACCTTC. Drawing the rest from reference TRBV5-1 and TRBJ1-2, the complete variable domain is KAGVTQTPRYLIKTRGQQVTLSCSPISGHRSVSWYQQTPGQGLQFLFEYFSETQRNKGNFPGRFSGRQFSNSRSEMNVSTLELGDSALYLCASSRQTTGDGYTFGSGTRLTVV.

The chain links TRBV10-3 to TRBJ2-3; D is ambiguous. The CDR3 runs to 18 residues. V was pared by 4 bases and J by 1 base, with 21 bases between. Germline CDR1 ENHRY, CDR2 SYGVKD. The CDR3 nucleotides read TGTGCCATCAGTGGTGCCCATAACGTAGTATACCGCACAGATACGCAGTATTTT. This encodes CAISGAHNVVYRTDTQYF.

V gene TRBV6-6 combines with J gene TRBJ1-2; 11 nucleotides align to TRBD1. Looked up from germline, CDR1 is MNHNY and CDR2 is SVGAGI (reference sequence). With 6 bases clipped from V and 2 bases from J, the junction kept 8 bases outside the gene matches. There are 16 residues in the CDR3. The CDR3 DNA sequence: TGTGCCAGCAGCCGGGGACAGGGGGGATCGAACTATGGCTACACCTTC. Protein: CASSRGQGGSNYGYTF.